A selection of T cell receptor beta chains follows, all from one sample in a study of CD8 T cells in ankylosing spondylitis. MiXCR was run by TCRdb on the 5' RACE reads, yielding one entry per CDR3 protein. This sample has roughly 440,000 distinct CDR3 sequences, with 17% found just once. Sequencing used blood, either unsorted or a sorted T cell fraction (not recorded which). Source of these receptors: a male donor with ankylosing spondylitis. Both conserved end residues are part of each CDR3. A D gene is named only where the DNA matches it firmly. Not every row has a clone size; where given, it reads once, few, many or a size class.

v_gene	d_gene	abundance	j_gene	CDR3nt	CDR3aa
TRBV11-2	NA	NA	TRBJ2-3	TGTGCCAGCAGCTTTTTGGACTACACAGATACGCAGTATTTT	CASSFLDYTDTQYF
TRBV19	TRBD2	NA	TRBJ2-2	TGTGCCAGTAGTATGGCCAGCGGGACTGGCGGGGAGCTGTTTTTT	CASSMASGTGGELFF
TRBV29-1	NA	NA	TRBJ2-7	TGCAGCGTTGTAAGGGGATTCAACGAGCAGTACTTC	CSVVRGFNEQYF
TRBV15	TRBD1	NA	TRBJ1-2	TGTGCCACCAGCAGAATCCGGGGACAGAGCTCTAGCTACACCTTC	CATSRIRGQSSSYTF
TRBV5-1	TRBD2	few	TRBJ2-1	TGCGCCAGCAGCTTGGATCTAGCGGGGCGTGTCGATGAGCAGTTCTTC	CASSLDLAGRVDEQFF
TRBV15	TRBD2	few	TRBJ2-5	TGTGCCACCAGCAGAGATCCGCCAGCGGGAATTCAAGAGACCCAGTACTTC	CATSRDPPAGIQETQYF
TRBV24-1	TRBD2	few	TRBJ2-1	TGTGCCACCAGTGATTCGGGACTAGGGATGGATGAGCAGTTCTTC	CATSDSGLGMDEQFF
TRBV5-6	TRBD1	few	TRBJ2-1	TGTGCCAGCAGCAGGGACAGGACTGGTGAGCAGTTCTTC	CASSRDRTGEQFF
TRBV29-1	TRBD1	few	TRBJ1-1	TGCAGCGGACAACCGGACAGGGTGCGGGCTTTCTTT	CSGQPDRVRAFF
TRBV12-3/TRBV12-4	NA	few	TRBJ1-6	TGTGCCAGCAGAAGGGGGGGGGTCGGTAATTCACCCCTCCACTTT	CASRRGGVGNSPLHF
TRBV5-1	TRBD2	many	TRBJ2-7	TGCGCCAGCAGCTTGGATATAGCGGGATTGCAGTACTTC	CASSLDIAGLQYF
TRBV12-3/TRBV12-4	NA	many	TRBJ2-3	TGTGCCAGCAGTTTAGAGGAGACACGAAACCAGCAGTATTTT	CASSLEETRNQQYF
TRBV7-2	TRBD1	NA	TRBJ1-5	TGTGCCAGCAGCTTAGTGTTCCGACAGGGTGACAATCAGCCCCAGCATTTT	CASSLVFRQGDNQPQHF
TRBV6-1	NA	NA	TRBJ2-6	TGTGCCTCCTTAAGGGCCATTTCTGGGGCCAACGTCCTGACTTTC	CASLRAISGANVLTF
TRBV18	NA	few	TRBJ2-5	TGTGCCAGCTCACCCCCGATGGGGGGAGAGAGAGAGACCCAGTACTTC	CASSPPMGGERETQYF
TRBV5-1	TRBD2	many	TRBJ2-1	TGCGCCAGCAGCTGGACGGGACTAGCGGGAGTATACAATGAGCAGTTCTTC	CASSWTGLAGVYNEQFF
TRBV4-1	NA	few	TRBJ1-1	TGCGCCAGCTCACGGGACGTTAGCTTGAACACTGAAGCTTTCTTT	CASSRDVSLNTEAFF
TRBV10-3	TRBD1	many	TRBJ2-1	TGTGCCATCAGTAACAGACAGGGGGCAAGTGATGAGCAGTTCTTC	CAISNRQGASDEQFF
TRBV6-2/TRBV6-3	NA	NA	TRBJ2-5	TGTGCCAGCAGTTACTCGAGTGCACTAGCAGAGACCCAGTACTTC	CASSYSSALAETQYF
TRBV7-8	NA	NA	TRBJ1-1	TGTGCCAGCAGCTTAATGGGACGCACTGAAGCTTTCTTT	CASSLMGRTEAFF
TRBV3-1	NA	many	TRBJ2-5	TGTGCCAGCAGCCAAGAGGTTAGGCCTGGTCAAGAGACCCAGTACTTC	CASSQEVRPGQETQYF
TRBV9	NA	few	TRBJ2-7	TGTGCCAGCAGCGTAGATATGGGTAGGGGCGAGCAGTACTTC	CASSVDMGRGEQYF
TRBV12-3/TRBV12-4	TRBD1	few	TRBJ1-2	TGTGCCAGCAGTTTAAGACAGGGTGGCTACACCTTC	CASSLRQGGYTF
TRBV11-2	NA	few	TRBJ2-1	TGTGCCAGCAGCTTCCGTACGGGGAATGAGCAGTTCTTC	CASSFRTGNEQFF
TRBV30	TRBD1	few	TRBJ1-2	TGTGCCTGGAGTGTACAGGCAGGGGGGGGCTACACCTTC	CAWSVQAGGGYTF
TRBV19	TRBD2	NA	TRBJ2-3	TGTGCCAGTAGTCAATTGCCTAGCGGAGGGAACACAGATACGCAGTATTTT	CASSQLPSGGNTDTQYF
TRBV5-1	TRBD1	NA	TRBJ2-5	TGCGCCAGCAGCTATGGGACAGGGATTCAAGAGACCCAGTACTTC	CASSYGTGIQETQYF
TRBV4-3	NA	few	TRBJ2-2	TGCGCCAGCAGCCAAGATCATCTGAACACCGGGGAGCTGTTTTTT	CASSQDHLNTGELFF
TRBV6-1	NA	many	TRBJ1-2	TGTGCCAGCAGTGAAGGGCCAAGGGGCTACACCTTC	CASSEGPRGYTF
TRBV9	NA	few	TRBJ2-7	TGTGCCAGCAGCGTAGGTCGCGGAACGACGCCGCAGTACTTC	CASSVGRGTTPQYF
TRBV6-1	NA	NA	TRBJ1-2	TGTGCCGCGCGGAGAGACCTAACCGTCGGCTACACCTTC	CAARRDLTVGYTF
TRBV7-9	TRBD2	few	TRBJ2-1	TGTGCCAGCAGCTTTTGGGCTAGCGGGAGAGTACGGGATGAGCAGTTCTTC	CASSFWASGRVRDEQFF
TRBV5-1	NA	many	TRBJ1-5	TGCGCCAGCAGCTTCACAGGGCAGCCCCAGCATTTT	CASSFTGQPQHF
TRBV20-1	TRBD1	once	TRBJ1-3	TGCAGTGCTCTGGGCAGGACAGGGAGAAGTGGAAACACCATATATTTT	CSALGRTGRSGNTIYF
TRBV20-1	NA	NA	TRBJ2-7	TGCAGTGCTAGGAAGGTTGGGGGGGCCGAGCAGTACTTC	CSARKVGGAEQYF
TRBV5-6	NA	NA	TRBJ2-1	TGTGCCAGCAGATTCAGGAGCCGCTCCTACAATGAGCAGTTCTTC	CASRFRSRSYNEQFF
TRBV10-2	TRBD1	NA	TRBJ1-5	TGCGCCAGCCTAGAACCAGGGGGGAATCAGCCCCAGCATTTT	CASLEPGGNQPQHF
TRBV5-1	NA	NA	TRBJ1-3	TGCGCCAGCAGCCCAGGGCCTGGAAACACCATATATTTT	CASSPGPGNTIYF
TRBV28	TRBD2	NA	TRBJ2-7	TGTGCCAGCAGTTCCATAGCGGGAGGGGCCTACGAGCAGTACTTC	CASSSIAGGAYEQYF
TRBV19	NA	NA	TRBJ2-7	TGTGCCAGTAGTATAGGGACAACTACAAACTCCTACGAGCAGTACTTC	CASSIGTTTNSYEQYF
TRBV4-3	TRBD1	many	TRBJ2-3	TGCGCCAGCAGCCTTGGGACAGGGGGCTTACTTAGCACAGATACGCAGTATTTT	CASSLGTGGLLSTDTQYF
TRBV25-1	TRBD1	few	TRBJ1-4	TGTGCCAGCAGGGGAGACAGGGGAAATGAAAAACTGTTTTTT	CASRGDRGNEKLFF
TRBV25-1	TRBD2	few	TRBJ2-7	TGTGCCAGCAGGAAAGATAGCGGGAGGGCGAGGGAGCAGTACTTC	CASRKDSGRAREQYF
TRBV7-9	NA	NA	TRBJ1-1	TGTGCCAGCAGCTCCCGGGAACAGGGAAGGGCTGAAGCTTTCTTT	CASSSREQGRAEAFF
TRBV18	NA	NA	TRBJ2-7	TGTGCCAGCTCATCTCGGACAGCTGCGATCTACGAGCAGTACTTC	CASSSRTAAIYEQYF
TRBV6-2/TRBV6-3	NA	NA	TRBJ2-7	TGTGCCAGCACCACAACATGGCCCCTAAGCTACGAGCAGTACTTC	CASTTTWPLSYEQYF
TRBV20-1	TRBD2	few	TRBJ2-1	TGCAGTGCTAGAGTCCTAAGCGGGAGTTCCTACAATGAGCAGTTCTTC	CSARVLSGSSYNEQFF
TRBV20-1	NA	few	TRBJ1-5	TGCAGTGCCCCTATAGGAGGGGTCGGACAGCCCCAGCATTTT	CSAPIGGVGQPQHF
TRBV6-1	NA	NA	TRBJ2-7	TGTGCCAGCACCGAGTGGGTCCTCAAGGGCGAGCAGTACTTC	CASTEWVLKGEQYF
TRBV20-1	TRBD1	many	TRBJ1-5	TGCAGTGCCGAAACCCGCCGGGACAGGGGACAGCCCCAGCATTTT	CSAETRRDRGQPQHF